This entry lists 26 T cell receptor beta chains sequenced from one sample in a study of T cell repertoires in cytomegalovirus infection. These receptors have no identified antigens. TCRdb analysed the reads with MiXCR anew, one entry per CDR3 protein. Found here are about 160,000 distinct CDR3 sequences, about 20% of them singletons; the top ten hold about 25%. The input for sequencing was CD8+ T cells from cultured PBMCs, taken from culture after CMV antigen stimulation. These receptors all come from a human donor in good health (CMV status not recorded). Some clones in this sample may be carry-over from other donors' samples.

The chain combines TRBV7-2 with TRBJ1-6, with 8 positions matching TRBD1. CDR3 size: 16 residues. The germline V gene has CDR1 SGHTA and CDR2 FQGNSA. The V gene end was trimmed by 5 bases and the J gene end by 0 bases; junction bases not matched to a gene: 3. The DNA for the CDR3 is TGTGCCAGCAGCCAAACAGGGGGCTCCTATAATTCACCCCTCCACTTT. It yields the protein CASSQTGGSYNSPLHF.

The chain links TRBV7-9 to TRBJ1-1; D not certain. V lost 5 bases and J 8 bases, leaving 12 bases between the germline ends. CDR1 is SEHNR and CDR2 is FQNEAQ in the germline V gene (reference sequence). The CDR3 covers 12 residues. CDR3 residues: CASSEERVEAFF. The CDR3 nucleotides read TGTGCCAGCAGCGAGGAAAGGGTAGAAGCTTTCTTT.

The chain has TRBV7-9 and TRBJ2-4; 8 bases map to TRBD1. Germline CDR1 SEHNR, CDR2 FQNEAQ (reference sequence). The CDR3 covers 14 residues. Losses at the gene ends were 5 bases for V and 8 bases for J; bases not matched to a gene: 8. CDR3 DNA sequence: TGTGCCAGCAGCCAATACGGACAGGGAGACATTCAGTACTTC. It is translated as CASSQYGQGDIQYF.

V gene TRBV12-3 or TRBV12-4 combines with J gene TRBJ1-2; unclear D gene. The CDR3 length is 11 residues. V was cut by 4 bases and J by 8 bases, with 8 bases left in between. The CDR3 region has the DNA TGTGCCAGCAGTTCTGTATGGGGCTACACCTTC. Translated: CASSSVWGYTF.

This clonotype showed up just a few times. The chain employs TRBV5-6 and TRBJ2-7, with D perhaps TRBD1 (5 bases). The CDR3 has 13 amino acids. Germline values: CDR1 SGHDT, CDR2 YYEEEE. Trimming cost V 4 bases and J 6 bases, with 14 bases left between them. CDR3 loop: CASSTGIGSEQYF. For the CDR3, the DNA is TGTGCCAGCAGCACAGGTATAGGATCCGAGCAGTACTTC.

The chain carries TRBV28 and TRBJ1-5, with D possibly TRBD1 on 5 matching bases. With 6 bases removed from V and 3 bases from J, the gap between germline ends came to 15 bases. The CDR3 is 15 residues long. CDR1 is MDHEN, CDR2 SYDVKM, per germline. The CDR3 is CASSRIDSTNQPQHF. The CDR3 nucleotides read TGTGCCAGCAGCCGAATTGACAGCACCAATCAGCCCCAGCATTTT.

This clonotype was seen more than once but under ten times. V usage is TRBV7-2 and J usage is TRBJ1-5; D is unresolved. Trimming took off 2 bases at V and 1 base at J, with 9 bases between the two ends. There are 15 residues in the CDR3. Germline V lookup: CDR1 SGHTA, CDR2 FQGNSA. In nucleotides, the CDR3 is TGTGCCAGCAGCTTAATCGGGCAGAGCAATCAGCCCCAGCATTTT. This translates into CASSLIGQSNQPQHF.

The chain is built from TRBV9 and TRBJ1-5; 7 bases are a match to TRBD1. V lost 3 bases and J lost 4; bases outside the gene matches: 7. The V gene's germline CDR1 is SGDLS and CDR2 YYNGEE. This CDR3 spans 15 amino acids. The DNA of the CDR3 is TGTGCCAGCAGCGCAGAGGGGGCTTGGAATCAGCCCCAGCATTTT. It codes for CASSAEGAWNQPQHF.

This clonotype was found a few times. The rearrangement links TRBV6-2 or TRBV6-3 to TRBJ1-1; D unclear. The CDR3 sequence is 15 residues long. V shed 4 bases and J shed 0 bases, with 12 bases lying between them. Germline V lookup: CDR1 MNHEY, CDR2 SVGEGT. CDR3 region: CASSWTFGMNTEAFF. In DNA form, the CDR3 reads TGTGCCAGCAGTTGGACCTTTGGGATGAACACTGAAGCTTTCTTT.

This chain joins TRBV7-2 and TRBJ1-1; the match to TRBD1 covers 8 bases. V dropped 3 bases and J dropped 5; count of bases not matched to a gene: 20. CDR3 size: 19 residues. Looked up from germline, CDR1 is SGHTA and CDR2 is FQGNSA. The CDR3 coding sequence is TGTGCCAGCAGCTTCCGGGAGAGGAGTTACAGGGGGGCTAGAACTGAAGCTTTCTTT. Its protein is CASSFRERSYRGARTEAFF.

This clonotype was recorded only once. The chain recombines TRBV27 with TRBJ2-7, with D unclear. Trimming shortened V by 5 bases and J by 3 bases, and 14 bases separated the two germline ends. The germline V gene has CDR1 MNHEY and CDR2 SMNVEV (reference sequence). The CDR3 runs to 14 residues. The CDR3 region has the DNA TGTGCCAGCAGTCCAAACCCTAGAGTCTACGAGCAGTACTTC. This encodes CASSPNPRVYEQYF.

This clonotype was found many times. The chain uses TRBV5-5 and TRBJ1-5, with 10 bases lining up with TRBD1. Germline V lookup: CDR1 SGHKS, CDR2 YYEKEE (reference sequence). This CDR3 region has 17 residues. The V gene end was trimmed by 2 bases and the J gene end by 3 bases; junction bases not matched to a gene: 8. CDR3 residues: CASSLRQGAINNQPQHF. In nucleotides, the CDR3 is TGTGCCAGCAGCTTACGACAGGGGGCTATTAACAATCAGCCCCAGCATTTT.

In this sample, this clonotype turned up a few times. The chain links TRBV19 to TRBJ2-3; TRBD2 aligns across 8 bases. The CDR3 is made up of 14 amino acids. The V gene's germline CDR1 is LNHDA and CDR2 SQIVND (reference sequence). J was trimmed by 6 bases and V by 7 bases; bases with no gene match: 9. The CDR3 sequence is CASTPGGVADTQYF. CDR3 nucleotide sequence: TGTGCCAGTACCCCCGGGGGGGTAGCTGATACGCAGTATTTT.

The sample holds one count of this clonotype. The V call is TRBV6-2 or TRBV6-3, the J call TRBJ2-7, with no clear D. Germline CDR1 reads MNHEY; CDR2 reads SVGEGT. The ends were cut back, 6 bases at V and 6 bases at J, with 12 bases in the middle. The CDR3 extends over 12 amino acids. CDR3 DNA: TGTGCCAGCAGCAAGACATTAGTCGAGCAGTACTTC. Translating gives CASSKTLVEQYF.

The chain couples TRBV29-1 to TRBJ2-1, with D unclear. The V gene's germline CDR1 is SQVTM and CDR2 ANQGSEA. The CDR3 has 15 amino acids. The V gene lost 0 bases and the J gene lost 0 bases, with 9 bases spanning the gap. The CDR3 is CSVEDPQSSYNEQFF. Here the CDR3 DNA reads TGCAGCGTTGAAGATCCGCAGAGCTCCTACAATGAGCAGTTCTTC.

The table lists this clonotype with a few counts. The chain carries TRBV6-6 and TRBJ1-2; D unresolved. Trimming pared 4 bases from V and 4 bases from J, leaving 13 bases between. CDR1 MNHNY and CDR2 SVGAGI come from the germline V gene (reference sequence). The CDR3 loop spans 14 amino acids. The CDR3 DNA reads as TGTGCCAGCAGTTTTGGGAAAGGAGCCTATGGCTACACCTTC. Protein: CASSFGKGAYGYTF.

The J gene is TRBJ1-1, the V gene TRBV27, with TRBD1 matching over 7 bases. This CDR3 has 13 residues. Germline assignment: CDR1 MNHEY and CDR2 SMNVEV (reference sequence). Trimming at V came to 4 bases and at J to 6 bases, leaving 5 bases not matched to a gene. The CDR3 nucleotides are TGTGCCAGCAGTTCTCGGGACAGACCTGAAGCTTTCTTT. This codes for CASSSRDRPEAFF.

This clonotype was detected only a few times. V and J are TRBV7-9 and TRBJ2-2; TRBD1 is a possible D gene (6 bases). V lost 5 bases, J lost 2 bases, and 15 bases lay in between. Germline V CDR1 and CDR2: SEHNR, FQNEAQ (reference sequence). This CDR3 spans 16 amino acids. The CDR3 bases are TGTGCCAGCAGCCCCCGGACAGAGGGTAACACCGGGGAGCTGTTTTTT. Protein: CASSPRTEGNTGELFF.

Many counts were recorded for this clonotype. The J gene is TRBJ2-1, the V gene TRBV4-1; TRBD2 matches at 14 bases. The CDR3 length is 16 residues. The germline V gene has CDR1 MGHRA and CDR2 YSYEKL. V was clipped by 4 bases and J by 10 bases; unmatched bases: 9. CDR3 DNA: TGCGCCAGCAGCCGGACTAGCGGGGGGAGTACAAGGGAGCAGTTCTTC. The encoded protein is CASSRTSGGSTREQFF.

The J gene is TRBJ2-3, the V gene TRBV4-1, with 11 positions matching TRBD2. Germline lookup yields CDR1 MGHRA and CDR2 YSYEKL. With V trimmed by 0 bases and J by 4 bases, 9 bases remained unmatched. The CDR3 loop spans 18 amino acids. CDR3 protein: CASSQEDTSGGWADTQYF. In nucleotides, the CDR3 is TGCGCCAGCAGCCAAGAAGATACTAGCGGGGGATGGGCAGATACGCAGTATTTT.

This clonotype has a handful of counts. The V call is TRBV12-3 or TRBV12-4, the J call TRBJ1-2; D remains ambiguous. Deletions cut 5 bases from V and 8 bases from J, with 9 bases between. The CDR3 has 11 residues. The CDR3 bases are TGTGCCAGCAGTCCGGCCCGGGGCTACACCTTC. This sequence encodes CASSPARGYTF.

This rearrangement joins TRBV2 to TRBJ1-5, with D perhaps matching TRBD1 (5 bases). The ends were cut back, 8 bases at V and 3 bases at J, with 14 bases in the middle. Looked up from germline, CDR1 is SNHLY and CDR2 is FYNNEI. The CDR3 has 14 amino acids. The CDR3 DNA reads as TGTGCCAGCGAGACAGAAGTAGTCAATCAGCCCCAGCATTTT. Encoded protein: CASETEVVNQPQHF.

The chain combines TRBV28 with TRBJ2-5; the match to TRBD2 covers 13 bases. The CDR3 runs to 17 residues. Germline trimming cut 4 bases from V and 3 bases from J; bases unmatched to any gene: 8. Germline V CDR1 and CDR2: MDHEN, SYDVKM. CDR3 bases: TGTGCCAGCAGTTACCCACTAGCGGGGGGGCCAGAAGAGACCCAGTACTTC. Its protein product is CASSYPLAGGPEETQYF. Complete variable domain (other parts from reference TRBV28 and TRBJ2-5): DVKVTQSSRYLVKRTGEKVFLECVQDMDHENMFWYRQDPGLGLRLIYFSYDVKMKEKGDIPEGYSVSREKKERFSLILESASTNQTSMYLCASSYPLAGGPEETQYFGPGTRLLVL.

V usage is TRBV25-1 and J usage is TRBJ1-2; no clear D gene. Trimming removed 2 bases from V and 5 bases from J, with 15 bases in between. The CDR3 length is 15 residues. Germline assignment: CDR1 MGHDK and CDR2 SYGVNS. The DNA for the CDR3 is TGTGCCAGCAGTGAAAGGAACGGGTATGGGTATGGCTACACCTTC. Protein sequence: CASSERNGYGYGYTF.

The V and J genes are TRBV7-2 and TRBJ2-7; TRBD1 matches at 8 bases. The J segment lost 3 bases and the V segment lost 2 bases, leaving 6 bases of the junction unmatched. Germline CDR1 reads SGHTA; CDR2 reads FQGNSA. CDR3 length equals 15 residues. CDR3 nucleotide sequence: TGTGCCAGCAGCTTACTGGGACAGGAGCTCTACGAGCAGTACTTC. This translates into CASSLLGQELYEQYF.

The V and J genes are TRBV9 and TRBJ2-3; no definite D call. The germline CDR1 and CDR2 sequences are SGDLS and YYNGEE. Trimming stripped 0 bases from V and 0 bases from J, with 11 bases between. The CDR3 has 16 amino acids. CDR3 protein: CASSVGDSSSTDTQYF. DNA of the CDR3: TGTGCCAGCAGCGTAGGTGATAGCTCTAGCACAGATACGCAGTATTTT.